This T cell receptor beta chain derives from a study of cytomegalovirus exposure and HLA in healthy donors. Study at large: Genotyping showed 70% to 90% of 300 to 450 donors falling in the Caucasian-associated ancestry cluster. Study-wide results and limits: In vitro experiments confirmed that three CMV-associated chains were specific for CMV antigens. Researchers catalogued 164 TCR beta chains as cytomegalovirus-associated.

CDR1 SGHTA and CDR2 FQGNSA come from the germline V gene. The CDR3 runs 18 residues. Of note for this clone: Its antigen remains unknown.

Both 60 Vbeta primers and 13 Jbeta primers went into the PCR. Clones were sequenced by immunoSEQ multiplex PCR, and TCRdb holds only the in-frame ones, with some missing. The repertoire consists of 150,000 to 200,000 clones, with approximately 81% occurring once and the leading ten covering about 2%. V gene TRBV7-2 combines with J gene TRBJ2-5; 13 nucleotides line up with TRBD2. The J call is in doubt because the DNA end fits TRBJ2-7 better. This TCR was recovered from a woman under 30 in good health and CMV-seropositive. Sequencing used PBMCs. As DNA, the CDR3 is TGTGCCAGCAGCTCCCTCACTAGCGGGGGGGTTTCTCGGTACGAGCAGTACTTC. It encodes CASSSLTSGGVSRYEQYF.